This is a list of T cell receptor beta chains from one sample in a study of response to subunit inactivated influenza vaccine. TCRdb independently ran MiXCR on the RT-PCR reads; one entry per CDR3 protein. The sample contains roughly 630,000 distinct CDR3 sequences, 11% to 15% of which appear only once. Sequenced here: PBMCs from blood, sampled roughly 2 weeks before vaccination. The origin of the receptors is a man in his fifties or sixties who received an inactivated influenza vaccine. CDR3s include the opening cysteine and the closing phenylalanine or tryptophan. The order of the fields is D gene, V gene, J gene, CDR3 protein. A D gene is named only where the DNA matches it firmly.

D gene: -
V gene: TRBV5-1
J gene: TRBJ1-5
CDR3 protein: CASSYSGLRDQPQHF

D gene: TRBD2
V gene: TRBV5-1
J gene: TRBJ2-1
CDR3 protein: CASSPISGTSGHEQFF

D gene: -
V gene: TRBV2
J gene: TRBJ2-1
CDR3 protein: CASSPQGAYNEQFF

D gene: -
V gene: TRBV6-2/TRBV6-3
J gene: TRBJ1-5
CDR3 protein: CASHGRGPQHF

D gene: -
V gene: TRBV7-9
J gene: TRBJ1-1
CDR3 protein: CASSLAGASTEAFF

D gene: TRBD1
V gene: TRBV6-5
J gene: TRBJ1-5
CDR3 protein: CASSYSLQGANQPQHF

D gene: -
V gene: TRBV29-1
J gene: TRBJ2-3
CDR3 protein: CSVEVGAGLVDTQYF

D gene: -
V gene: TRBV4-3
J gene: TRBJ2-3
CDR3 protein: CASSQLGQSTDTQYF

D gene: -
V gene: TRBV2
J gene: TRBJ2-2
CDR3 protein: CASSAEVTGELFF

D gene: TRBD2
V gene: TRBV12-3/TRBV12-4
J gene: TRBJ2-5
CDR3 protein: CASSLTSGGQGETQYF

D gene: -
V gene: TRBV7-3
J gene: TRBJ2-1
CDR3 protein: CASSPIRDEQFF

D gene: TRBD1
V gene: TRBV6-1
J gene: TRBJ1-5
CDR3 protein: CASSTGQGNDQPQHF

D gene: -
V gene: TRBV6-2/TRBV6-3
J gene: TRBJ1-5
CDR3 protein: CASTADRDFNQPQHF

D gene: TRBD2
V gene: TRBV5-1
J gene: TRBJ2-1
CDR3 protein: CASSPRTSGHYNEQFF

D gene: -
V gene: TRBV15
J gene: TRBJ1-1
CDR3 protein: CATSRQKNTEAFF

D gene: TRBD2
V gene: TRBV9
J gene: TRBJ2-3
CDR3 protein: CASSPRPGGGTDTQYF

D gene: -
V gene: TRBV6-1
J gene: TRBJ2-2
CDR3 protein: CASSPRRLQDTGELFF

D gene: -
V gene: TRBV25-1
J gene: TRBJ2-1
CDR3 protein: CASSGFEQFF

D gene: -
V gene: TRBV5-1
J gene: TRBJ1-1
CDR3 protein: CASRMGQNTEAFF

D gene: TRBD2
V gene: TRBV29-1
J gene: TRBJ2-5
CDR3 protein: CSIGLAGGETQYF

D gene: TRBD1
V gene: TRBV28
J gene: TRBJ2-7
CDR3 protein: CASSLVGQVSSYEQYF

D gene: -
V gene: TRBV4-2
J gene: TRBJ1-1
CDR3 protein: CASSPTVITEAFF

D gene: -
V gene: TRBV5-1
J gene: TRBJ2-2
CDR3 protein: CASSRTIGGELFF

D gene: TRBD1
V gene: TRBV4-2
J gene: TRBJ1-5
CDR3 protein: CASSQEWGQSYQPQHF

D gene: TRBD2
V gene: TRBV3-1
J gene: TRBJ2-3
CDR3 protein: CASSPSAAGVTDTQYF

D gene: -
V gene: TRBV28
J gene: TRBJ1-6
CDR3 protein: CASSSRINSPLHF

D gene: -
V gene: TRBV3-1
J gene: TRBJ2-3
CDR3 protein: CASSQPLAVDTQYF

D gene: -
V gene: TRBV10-3
J gene: TRBJ2-3
CDR3 protein: CAISGGQADTQYF

D gene: -
V gene: TRBV24-1
J gene: TRBJ2-3
CDR3 protein: CATSDSTGSSQYF

D gene: TRBD1
V gene: TRBV3-1
J gene: TRBJ1-5
CDR3 protein: CASSPTISGGAGNQPQHF

D gene: TRBD2
V gene: TRBV12-3/TRBV12-4
J gene: TRBJ2-4
CDR3 protein: CASSLLAVAKNIQYF

D gene: -
V gene: TRBV4-3
J gene: TRBJ1-1
CDR3 protein: CASSQEEGGWTEAFF

D gene: TRBD1
V gene: TRBV9
J gene: TRBJ1-1
CDR3 protein: CASSVHTGAAEAFF

D gene: -
V gene: TRBV12-3/TRBV12-4
J gene: TRBJ2-6
CDR3 protein: CASSPGGEVSVLTF

D gene: -
V gene: TRBV9
J gene: TRBJ1-1
CDR3 protein: CASSVRAGRNTEAFF

D gene: -
V gene: TRBV5-1
J gene: TRBJ2-5
CDR3 protein: CASNPGAGTQETQYF

D gene: -
V gene: TRBV5-6
J gene: TRBJ1-4
CDR3 protein: CASSLWGRTNEKLFF

D gene: -
V gene: TRBV5-1
J gene: TRBJ2-2
CDR3 protein: CASSLGQTETGELFF

D gene: -
V gene: TRBV6-1
J gene: TRBJ2-7
CDR3 protein: CASRGDPGHEQYF

D gene: -
V gene: TRBV20-1
J gene: TRBJ2-7
CDR3 protein: CSARPSYEQYF

D gene: -
V gene: TRBV5-1
J gene: TRBJ2-5
CDR3 protein: CASSEQLQETQYF